The entry that follows covers one T cell receptor beta chain sequence. What it recognizes is unknown. This sample is drawn from a study of CD8 T cell repertoires and HIV-1 epitope variants. Study-wide background: Controls were a CMV, EBV and flu pool, Ebola AY9, and no peptide. An approximately eleven-day culture received IL-2, IL-7 and IL-15 on days 3 and 7.

Produced via immunoSEQ multiplex PCR; TCRdb's table is partial and in-frame only. The top ten hold under 55% of the sample, which has under 6,500 clones, under 65% seen once. Findings and limits, study-wide: Four to six clonotypes recognized Nef KF9, one HW9, none TAALDMSHF.

The material sequenced was cultured CD8+ T cells derived from PBMCs. This TCR was sampled from a male donor with HIV.

CDR3 DNA sequence: TGTGCCAGCAGTTCTTTTTCCCTGTTACAGTCGACCCGCACAGATACGCAGTATTTT. It codes for CASSSFSLLQSTRTDTQYF. The chain recombines TRBV27 with TRBJ2-3; no definite D call. The CDR3 covers 19 residues. Trimming removed 4 bases at V and 1 base at J, with 24 bases between. CDR1 is MNHEY and CDR2 is SMNVEV in the germline V gene (reference sequence).